This T cell receptor (beta chain) originates from a study of cytomegalovirus exposure and HLA in healthy donors. Points from the study as a whole: There were fewer than 200 TCR beta chains listed as cytomegalovirus-associated. It was reportedly the case that the classifier diagnosed cytomegalovirus status with high specificity and sensitivity. Rare TCR sequences dominated, though some public TCRs recurred in many donors.

In germline, CDR1 is LGHNA, CDR2 YSLEER. This CDR3 is built from 17 residues. Germline trimming cut 1 base from V and 5 bases from J; bases unmatched to any gene: 9. Comment on this clone: No antigen is known for it.

Libraries were prepared by immunoSEQ multiplex PCR; TCRdb keeps only in-frame clonotypes and omits some of them. The data show approximately 300,000 clones, with around 90% seen just once and approximately 1.2% held by the top ten. V and J are TRBV4-3 and TRBJ2-2; 8 bases align to TRBD2. The TCR originated in a woman in her twenties or thirties in good health and CMV-seropositive. The sample was PBMCs. The CDR3 is CASSQVPVGGETGELFF. The CDR3 DNA reads TGCGCCAGCAGCCAAGTTCCGGTCGGGGGGGAAACCGGGGAGCTGTTTTTT.